Included here is one TCR beta chain sequence, with context. As yet, its antigen is unknown. These data come from a study of T cells expressing NK-cell markers. About the research overall: According to the study, TCR beta repertoires originated from sorted CD3+CD56+NKG2C+, CD3+CD56+NKG2C- and CD3+CD56-NKG2C+ T cells.

The cDNA for TCR beta came from 5'RACE template switching with UMIs. TCRdb re-called the 5' RACE reads and shows each CDR3 protein once, DNA omitted. The sample shows some 340,000 distinct CDR3 sequences, and roughly 5.4% sits with its ten largest clones. This CDR3 region has 11 residues. From germline, CDR1 is SNHLY and CDR2 FYNNEI. General study points: The share of CD8+ T cells held by dominant NKG2C+ clonotypes was about 1.0-7.5% in several donors.

The sequenced material came from blood T cells: a sorted CD56 or NKG2C T cell subset, CD4+ or CD8+ T cells, or bulk PBMC T cells (not recorded which). The gene calls are TRBV2 and TRBJ1-3. The receptor was derived from a man between 18 and 69 years old in good health. CDR3: CASSPLNTIYF. The entire variable domain, with the rest obtained from reference TRBV2 and TRBJ1-3, is as follows: EPEVTQTPSHQVTQMGQEVILRCVPISNHLYFYWYRQILGQKVEFLVSFYNNEISEKSEIFDDQFSVERPDGSNFTLKIRSTKLEDSAMYFCASSPLNTIYFGEGSWLTVV.